This T cell receptor beta chain was identified during a study of T-cell reconstitution after alpha-beta-depleted transplantation in children. This clonotype was detected a few times. CDR3 length: 13 amino acids. CDR1 is KGHSH and CDR2 is LQKENI in the germline V gene. V was trimmed by 4 bases and J by 8 bases, leaving 11 bases between them. During its preparation, the TCRbeta library received unique molecular identifiers. TCRdb redid the calling of the PCR reads with MiXCR, one entry per CDR3 protein. The sample holds approximately 350,000 distinct CDR3 sequences, 10% seen once. The source material was PBMCs from the stem cell graft donor, sampled from the stem cell graft. This TCR derives from a human donor who donated a stem cell graft to a child with acute lymphoblastic leukemia. V is TRBV18 and J is TRBJ1-4, with D unresolved. CDR3 coding DNA: TGTGCCAGCTCACGAGTGGGTAGAGAAAAACTGTTTTTT. Amino acid sequence: CASSRVGREKLFF. Variable domain in full (rest from reference TRBV18 and TRBJ1-4): NAGVMQNPRHLVRRRGQEARLRCSPMKGHSHVYWYRQLPEEGLKFMVYLQKENIIDESGMPKERFSAEFPKEGPSILRIQQVVRGDSAAYFCASSRVGREKLFFGSGTQLSVL.